These 14 T cell receptor beta chains came from one sample sequenced in a study of T cell responses to AZD1222 COVID-19 vaccine. Data came from immunoSEQ multiplex PCR; TCRdb stores just in-frame clones and leaves some out. This sample yields about 100,000 clones, of which around 90% are seen a single time; approximately 7% belongs to the top ten. The sequences come from peripheral blood, collected on day 0 of AZD1222 vaccination. All receptors derive from an adult in good health.

The chain is built from TRBV6-5 and TRBJ1-1, with a weak D call TRBD1 (6 bases). CDR3 length equals 13 residues. V shed 7 bases and J shed 1 base, with 10 bases lying between them. Germline-derived CDR1 and CDR2 are MNHEY and SVGAGI. CDR3 nucleotides: TGTGCCAGCATTACCAGGGGGAACACTGAAGCTTTCTTT. Protein product: CASITRGNTEAFF.

J is TRBJ1-1 and V is TRBV28; D is perhaps TRBD1 (6 bases). V lost 8 bases to trimming and J lost 4 bases, with 14 bases between them. The CDR3 loop spans 13 amino acids. The germline gives CDR1 MDHEN, CDR2 SYDVKM. The CDR3 DNA follows: TGTGCCAGCGGGGGCGGGGGTTTCACTGAAGCTTTCTTT. It specifies CASGGGGFTEAFF.

The chain recombines TRBV2 with TRBJ2-5; D remains unclear. CDR1 is SNHLY and CDR2 is FYNNEI in the germline V gene. The CDR3 is 11 residues long. V lost 3 bases and J lost 4, with 3 bases in between. CDR3 loop: CASSDVETQYF. The CDR3 DNA is TGTGCCAGCAGTGACGTAGAGACCCAGTACTTC.

CDR3 in amino acids: CASSYSTGRTQPQHF. The CDR3 nucleotides are TGTGCCAGCAGTTATAGTACAGGGAGAACTCAGCCCCAGCATTTT. The genes are TRBV6-9 and TRBJ1-5; D possibly corresponds to TRBD1 (6 bases). Germline lookup yields CDR1 MNHGY and CDR2 SVAAGI. The CDR3 has 15 residues. V lost 2 bases and J lost 6, with 14 bases in between.

In this sample, this clone turned up once. The chain carries TRBV3-1 (or the pseudogene TRBV3-2) and TRBJ2-3; D unresolved. Looked up from germline, CDR1 is LGHDT and CDR2 is YNNKEL (reference sequence). The V end lost 1 base, the J end lost 0 bases, and 5 bases lay between the germline ends. This CDR3 comprises 14 residues. The CDR3 here is CASSQGLSTDTQYF. The CDR3 bases are TGTGCCAGCAGCCAAGGCCTTAGCACAGATACGCAGTATTTT.

This sequence joins TRBV6-5 and TRBJ1-2; D remains unclear. Per the germline V gene, CDR1 is MNHEY and CDR2 is SVGAGI. Trimming took 4 bases from V and 4 from J, leaving 16 bases between them. The CDR3 is 15 amino acids. The CDR3 here is CASSSKGRPLYGYTF. CDR3 DNA: TGTGCCAGCAGTTCAAAGGGCCGTCCGCTCTATGGCTACACCTTC.

This chain connects TRBV10-3 to TRBJ1-2; possible D gene TRBD1, 5 bases. Deletions cut 10 bases from V and 6 bases from J, with 15 bases between. Germline V lookup: CDR1 ENHRY, CDR2 SYGVKD. This CDR3 is built from 12 residues. The CDR3, as DNA: TGTGCCACTCTGGAGGGAGGGGATGGCTACACCTTC. Translation gives CATLEGGDGYTF.

This sequence joins TRBV30 and TRBJ1-2; the D gene is possibly TRBD1 (5 bases). Trimming left V 4 bases short and J 7 bases short, with 19 bases between. Germline V gene data show CDR1 as GTSNPN and CDR2 as SVGIG (reference sequence). This CDR3 region has 14 residues. The CDR3 DNA sequence: TGTGCCTGGACCTTAACGTCGGGGGAGGGTGGCTACACCTTC. Protein product: CAWTLTSGEGGYTF.

J is TRBJ1-1 and V is TRBV5-6; D is perhaps TRBD1 (6 bases). V lost 4 bases and J lost 5, with 15 bases in between. This CDR3 comprises 14 residues. Germline loops: CDR1 SGHDT, CDR2 YYEEEE. The chain's CDR3 is CASSDRDMRTEAFF. The CDR3 nucleotides read TGTGCCAGCAGCGATCGGGACATGAGGACTGAAGCTTTCTTT.

The chain couples TRBV28 to TRBJ1-2; D gene unclear. The CDR3 is 13 residues long. Trimming cost V 3 bases and J 6 bases, with 11 bases left between them. Germline values: CDR1 MDHEN, CDR2 SYDVKM. The CDR3 bases are TGTGCCAGCAGTTTGACCGGAGGAAATGGCTACACCTTC. Translated, it gives CASSLTGGNGYTF.

The V and J genes are TRBV4-3 and TRBJ2-2, with D possibly being TRBD1 or TRBD2 (6 bases each). Trimming cost V 2 bases and J 6 bases, with 13 bases left between them. CDR3 length: 15 amino acids. CDR1 is LGHNA, CDR2 YSLEER, per germline. CDR3 protein: CASSQKIGGPGELFF. Written as DNA, the CDR3 is TGCGCCAGCAGCCAAAAGATCGGGGGCCCCGGGGAGCTGTTTTTT.

V usage is TRBV30 and J usage is TRBJ1-5; TRBD1 aligns across 7 bases. Germline V gene data show CDR1 as GTSNPN and CDR2 as SVGIG (reference sequence). J lost 7 bases, V lost 0 bases, and 6 bases had no gene match. The CDR3 is 14 residues long. CDR3 nucleotide sequence: TGTGCCTGGAGTGTACAAGGGGGCGGACAGCCCCAGCATTTT. Encoded protein: CAWSVQGGGQPQHF.

The V gene is TRBV3-1 (or the pseudogene TRBV3-2), the J gene TRBJ1-1; a possible D gene is TRBD1 (5 bases). V lost 5 bases and J lost 1, with 14 bases in between. Germline V lookup: CDR1 LGHDT, CDR2 YNNKEL (reference sequence). This CDR3 region has 15 residues. Here the CDR3 DNA reads TGTGCCAGCAGCAGGTTTCATAGGGGGAACACTGAAGCTTTCTTT. Translated: CASSRFHRGNTEAFF.

V usage is TRBV5-4 and J usage is TRBJ2-2; 7 bases map to TRBD2. This CDR3 spans 15 amino acids. Germline assignment: CDR1 SGHNT and CDR2 YYREEE (reference sequence). After removal of 3 bases from V and 4 bases from J, the junction contained 6 bases not matched to a gene. CDR3 bases: TGTGCCAGCAGCTCTCGGGGGGTAGCCACCGGGGAGCTGTTTTTT. Its protein product is CASSSRGVATGELFF. Looking up the rest from reference TRBV5-4 and TRBJ2-2 gives the full variable domain: ETGVTQSPTHLIKTRGQQVTLRCSSQSGHNTVSWYQQALGQGPQFIFQYYREEENGRGNFPPRFSGLQFPNYSSELNVNALELDDSALYLCASSSRGVATGELFFGEGSRLTVL.